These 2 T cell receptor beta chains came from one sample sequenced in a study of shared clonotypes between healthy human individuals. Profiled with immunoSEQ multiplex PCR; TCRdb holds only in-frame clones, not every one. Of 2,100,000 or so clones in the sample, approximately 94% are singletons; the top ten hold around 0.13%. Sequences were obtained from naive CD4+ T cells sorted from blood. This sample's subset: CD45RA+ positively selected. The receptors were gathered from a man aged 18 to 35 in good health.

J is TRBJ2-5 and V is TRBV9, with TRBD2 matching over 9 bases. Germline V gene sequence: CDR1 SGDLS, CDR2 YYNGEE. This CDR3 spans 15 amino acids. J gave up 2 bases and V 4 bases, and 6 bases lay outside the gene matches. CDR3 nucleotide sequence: TGTGCCAGCAGCTCCGGACTAGCGTTTCAAGAGACCCAGTACTTC. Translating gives CASSSGLAFQETQYF.

CDR3 residues: CASRSQAGESYEQYF. CDR3 nucleotide sequence: TGTGCCAGCAGATCCCAGGCGGGGGAGAGCTACGAGCAGTACTTC. This sequence joins TRBV28 and TRBJ2-7; the match to TRBD2 covers 7 bases. CDR3 length: 15 residues. With V trimmed by 6 bases and J by 3 bases, 11 bases remained unmatched. Per germline, CDR1 MDHEN and CDR2 SYDVKM.